Included here is one TCR beta chain sequence, with context. Original handling: Scientists estimated how many nucleated cells there were by amplifying reference gene primers. Method: immunoSEQ multiplex PCR; TCRdb's copy keeps in-frame clones and lacks some. V, J and clone size are those of that table, while D and trimming were read from the DNA. The table records 40,000 to 45,000 clones, around three quarters of them present only once. This record comes from a study of blood T cell repertoires in COVID-19. As for the study in general: Acute and convalescent COVID-19 specimens originated in the United States, Italy and Spain. From T cells, B-cell-depleted T cells, or PBMCs came the material, which was cDNA or gDNA.

Per germline, CDR1 DFQATT and CDR2 SNEGSKA (reference sequence). The CDR3 extends over 17 amino acids. V dropped 3 bases and J dropped 1 base, with 20 bases sitting between them. Sequencing input: peripheral blood. The clonotype comes from a man aged 80 or over with acute or convalescent COVID-19. The genes are TRBV20-1 and TRBJ2-3; D is ambiguous. This chain's CDR3 is CSASRQPLLRRTDTQYF. CDR3 sequence (DNA): TGCAGTGCTAGTCGCCAGCCACTACTACGCCGCACAGATACGCAGTATTTT.